These T cell receptor beta chains were read from a single sample in a study of post-analysis software for immune sequencing data. From the PCR reads, TCRdb called clonotypes with MiXCR, one entry per CDR3 protein. The sample records around 190,000 distinct CDR3 sequences, 29% being singletons. The specimen was blood. Receptors originate from a girl aged 2 to 17 with multiple sclerosis. Each CDR3 is given without its conserved first and last residue.

12,TRBV20-1,SARDPQGAVEQY
10,TRBV7-9,ASSLGQETQY
14,TRBV15,ATSGTSLERDTEAF
14,TRBV20-1,SARSLSRSTNEKLF
11,TRBV20-1,SASPQGREKLF
13,TRBV5-1,ASSLGQTGANVLT
17,TRBV7-2,VSSDKGSGVLRVTDTQY
13,TRBV3-1,ASSQGRDPEETQY
14,TRBV4-1,ANSQELRGRTYGYT
13,TRBV5-1,ASSLGLSPILGYT
11,TRBV6-1,ASSEGRGDGYT
13,TRBV6-1,ASSKTGTENTEAF
16,TRBV28,ASRGGTSGSSSTDTQY
12,TRBV9,ASSVDGQTETQY
13,TRBV5-1,ASSQADRSSYEQY
14,TRBV5-1,ASSLLHGSDSGELF
11,TRBV10-3,AISGGITDTQY